Below, 25 T cell receptor beta chains from the same sample are listed, as sequenced in a study of T cell responses to AZD1222 COVID-19 vaccine. Only in-frame clones appear in the TCRdb table, and some are missing; sequencing was by immunoSEQ multiplex PCR. The table shows around 170,000 clones, with 85% to 95% occurring only once. Here the sequenced sample was peripheral blood, taken 28 days after the second AZD1222 dose. All receptors derive from an adult who received the AZD1222 COVID-19 vaccine.

V is TRBV18 and J is TRBJ2-5; TRBD1 matches 10 bases. J gave up 2 bases and V 5 bases, and 5 bases lay outside the gene matches. The CDR3 extends over 15 amino acids. CDR1 is KGHSH, CDR2 LQKENI, per germline. The CDR3 coding sequence is TGTGCCAGCTCATGGGGACAGGGGTTTCAAGAGACCCAGTACTTC. Amino acid sequence: CASSWGQGFQETQYF.

The CDR3 DNA follows: TGTGCCAGCAGCTCCGGACACAATCAGCCCCAGCATTTT. Translated, it gives CASSSGHNQPQHF. The chain links TRBV5-6 to TRBJ1-5; D may be TRBD1 (5 bases). The CDR3 covers 13 residues. Trimming cost V 3 bases and J 3 bases, with 7 bases left between them. The germline V gene has CDR1 SGHDT and CDR2 YYEEEE.

This chain connects TRBV3-1 (or the pseudogene TRBV3-2) to TRBJ2-2; D could derive from TRBD1 or TRBD2 (5 bases each). The CDR3 loop spans 15 amino acids. The V and J ends lost 4 bases and 5 bases respectively, with 14 bases between them. CDR1 and CDR2 from the germline V gene are LGHDT and YNNKEL (reference sequence). CDR3 loop: CASSPTGWGTGELFF. CDR3 sequence (DNA): TGTGCCAGCAGCCCCACCGGATGGGGGACCGGGGAGCTGTTTTTT.

The chain couples TRBV6-2 or TRBV6-3 to TRBJ2-3; D is undetermined. Looked up from germline, CDR1 is MNHEY and CDR2 is SVGEGT. Deletions cut 6 bases from V and 3 bases from J, with 13 bases between. The CDR3 consists of 14 residues. The CDR3 bases are TGTGCCAGCAGCCAAATATCGAAGACAGATACGCAGTATTTT. It codes for CASSQISKTDTQYF.

V is TRBV7-9 and J is TRBJ1-6, with D hard to call. The V gene's germline CDR1 is SEHNR and CDR2 FQNEAQ (reference sequence). The V gene lost 2 bases and the J gene lost 4 bases, with 9 bases spanning the gap. This CDR3 is 15 amino acids long. CDR3 amino acids: CASSLSRRYNSPLHF. DNA of the CDR3: TGTGCCAGCAGCTTAAGCAGGAGGTATAATTCACCCCTCCACTTT.

The chain carries TRBV12-5 and TRBJ2-7, with D unclear. The V and J ends lost 1 base and 6 bases respectively, with 7 bases between them. The CDR3 runs to 12 residues. Looked up from germline, CDR1 is LGHNT and CDR2 is FRNRAP. The CDR3 sequence is CASGLEASEQYF. In DNA form, the CDR3 reads TGTGCTAGTGGTTTGGAAGCCTCCGAGCAGTACTTC.

This sequence joins TRBV5-6 and TRBJ1-5, with D unclear. The ends were cut back, 0 bases at V and 6 bases at J, with 7 bases in the middle. The CDR3 length is 13 residues. Germline values: CDR1 SGHDT, CDR2 YYEEEE. The CDR3 reads CASSLAWGQPQHF. DNA for the CDR3: TGTGCCAGCAGCTTGGCCTGGGGTCAGCCCCAGCATTTT.

CDR3 in DNA: TGTGCCAGCAGTGAGGGGAACATTCAGTACTTC. Protein: CASSEGNIQYF. The chain couples TRBV6-2 or TRBV6-3 to TRBJ2-4; D tentatively fits TRBD1 or TRBD2 (5 bases each). The V end was cut by 5 bases, the J end by 7 bases, with 6 bases between. This CDR3 comprises 11 residues. The germline V gene encodes CDR1 MNHEY and CDR2 SVGEGT.

The chain recombines TRBV24-1 with TRBJ2-2; 9 bases fit TRBD1. Per the germline V gene, CDR1 is KGHDR and CDR2 is SFDVKD. This CDR3 is 17 amino acids long. The V segment lost 3 bases and the J segment 5 bases; nucleotides outside the gene matches: 9. The CDR3 DNA reads as TGTGCCACCAGTGATCCTTCCTGGACAGGGGATACCGGGGAGCTGTTTTTT. It is translated as CATSDPSWTGDTGELFF.

The J gene is TRBJ1-1, the V gene TRBV7-9; 7 positions match TRBD1. Germline CDR1 is SEHNR and CDR2 is FQNEAQ (reference sequence). Germline trimming cut 5 bases from V and 0 bases from J; bases unmatched to any gene: 12. CDR3 length equals 17 residues. The CDR3 region has the DNA TGTGCCAGCAGCCCCTCAGGGGGGGGAGCAGTGAACACTGAAGCTTTCTTT. It yields the protein CASSPSGGGAVNTEAFF.

The rearrangement uses TRBV29-1 and TRBJ1-1; D is perhaps TRBD1 (5 bases). Germline lookup yields CDR1 SQVTM and CDR2 ANQGSEA. The CDR3 runs to 14 residues. V was shortened by 6 bases and J by 1 base, with 15 bases between the two germline ends. CDR3 in amino acids: CSVPPGGQNTEAFF. In DNA, the CDR3 is TGCAGCGTCCCTCCCGGAGGACAGAACACTGAAGCTTTCTTT.

The V call is TRBV9, the J call TRBJ2-2; D uncertain. This CDR3 has 13 residues. The germline V gene has CDR1 SGDLS and CDR2 YYNGEE. Trimming removed 1 base at V and 6 bases at J, with 7 bases between. The CDR3 here is CASSVMGSGELFF. The CDR3 DNA follows: TGTGCCAGCAGCGTAATGGGGTCCGGGGAGCTGTTTTTT.

V is TRBV28 and J is TRBJ1-4; possibly TRBD1 for D (6 bases). CDR3 length: 16 residues. Looked up from germline, CDR1 is MDHEN and CDR2 is SYDVKM. Trimming removed 2 bases from V and 5 bases from J, with 15 bases in between. The CDR3 DNA reads as TGTGCCAGCAGTTTAGGGCAGGGGCGATGGAATGAAAAACTGTTTTTT. Amino acid sequence: CASSLGQGRWNEKLFF.

The chain uses TRBV19 and TRBJ2-3; 8 bases line up with TRBD1. V shed 3 bases, J shed 2 bases, and the junction held 4 bases outside the gene matches. This CDR3 is built from 15 residues. Germline V gene lookup returns CDR1 LNHDA and CDR2 SQIVND (reference sequence). CDR3 nucleotide sequence: TGTGCCAGTAGTATGGGACAGGTGGACACAGATACGCAGTATTTT. It is translated as CASSMGQVDTDTQYF.

The chain recombines TRBV7-3 with TRBJ1-2; 9 bases map to TRBD1. The CDR3 is made up of 13 amino acids. In germline, CDR1 is SGHTA, CDR2 FQGTGA. V trimming: 4 bases; J trimming: 8 bases; junction bases outside the gene matches: 5. The DNA of the CDR3 is TGTGCCAGCAGCTCCCGGACAGGGGACGGCTACACCTTC. Protein sequence: CASSSRTGDGYTF.

This chain joins TRBV5-1 and TRBJ2-3; TRBD2 agrees at 9 bases. CDR1 SGHRS and CDR2 YFSETQ come from the germline V gene. Unmatched junction bases numbered 16, after V lost 7 bases and J lost 4 bases. The CDR3 contains 17 residues. For the CDR3, the DNA is TGCGCCAGCGGGGTGACCGGGATAGCGGGAGTCTCAGATACGCAGTATTTT. Its translation is CASGVTGIAGVSDTQYF.

The rearrangement uses TRBV7-7 and TRBJ2-7, with D hard to call. The V end lost 5 bases, the J end lost 9 bases, and 14 bases lay between the germline ends. CDR1 SSHAT and CDR2 FNYEAQ come from the germline V gene (reference sequence). The CDR3 covers 12 residues. DNA of the CDR3: TGTGCCAGCAGCCTCGACACGTTCGGGCAGTACTTC. Translation: CASSLDTFGQYF.

The chain links TRBV9 to TRBJ2-2; 7 bases map to TRBD1. Germline V gene sequence: CDR1 SGDLS, CDR2 YYNGEE. The CDR3 consists of 15 residues. V was clipped by 4 bases and J by 2 bases; unmatched bases: 5. The CDR3 sequence is CASSPRQGNTGELFF. In nucleotides, the CDR3 is TGTGCCAGCAGCCCCCGACAGGGTAACACCGGGGAGCTGTTTTTT. Complete variable domain (other parts from reference TRBV9 and TRBJ2-2): DSGVTQTPKHLITATGQRVTLRCSPRSGDLSVYWYQQSLDQGLQFLIQYYNGEERAKGNILERFSAQQFPDLHSELNLSSLELGDSALYFCASSPRQGNTGELFFGEGSRLTVL.

This chain joins TRBV7-6 and TRBJ2-1; D uncertain. In germline, CDR1 is SGHVS, CDR2 FNYEAQ. The CDR3 has 13 amino acids. With 0 bases removed from V and 5 bases from J, the gap between germline ends came to 5 bases. In DNA, the CDR3 is TGTGCCAGCAGCTTAGCAACCAACAATGAGCAGTTCTTC. This gives the protein CASSLATNNEQFF.

The chain is built from TRBV10-2 and TRBJ1-4; no definite D call. This CDR3 contains 15 residues. Germline lookup yields CDR1 WSHSY and CDR2 SAAADI. The V end was cut by 3 bases, the J end by 4 bases, with 12 bases between. CDR3 DNA sequence: TGCGCCAGCAGTGACGGGCCCGGCCGTAATGAAAAACTGTTTTTT. It specifies CASSDGPGRNEKLFF.

The chain carries TRBV15 and TRBJ1-2; the D is unclear. Per the germline V gene, CDR1 is LNHNV and CDR2 is YYDKDF (reference sequence). With 2 bases removed from V and 8 bases from J, the gap between germline ends came to 18 bases. The CDR3 covers 15 residues. CDR3 region: CATSRFPVTMEGYTF. For the CDR3, the DNA is TGTGCCACCAGCAGATTCCCAGTTACTATGGAGGGCTACACCTTC.

V gene TRBV18 combines with J gene TRBJ1-6; 10 bases fit TRBD1. The V gene end was trimmed by 2 bases and the J gene end by 0 bases; junction bases not matched to a gene: 13. CDR1 KGHSH and CDR2 LQKENI come from the germline V gene. CDR3 length equals 21 residues. In nucleotides, the CDR3 is TGTGCCAGCTCACCAAGAAGGACGGGACAGGGGTATAGCTCCTATAATTCACCCCTCCACTTT. Encoded protein: CASSPRRTGQGYSSYNSPLHF. The full variable domain, with the rest looked up from reference TRBV18 and TRBJ1-6, is NAGVMQNPRHLVRRRGQEARLRCSPMKGHSHVYWYRQLPEEGLKFMVYLQKENIIDESGMPKERFSAEFPKEGPSILRIQQVVRGDSAAYFCASSPRRTGQGYSSYNSPLHFGNGTRLTVT.

The chain links TRBV6-6 to TRBJ1-5, with a tentative D call TRBD1 (6 bases). The CDR3 sequence is 14 residues long. The germline V and J ends were trimmed by 5 bases and 2 bases, with 10 bases remaining between them. Germline CDR1 MNHNY, CDR2 SVGAGI (reference sequence). This chain's CDR3 is CASSQQGGNQPQHF. Written as DNA, the CDR3 is TGTGCCAGCAGTCAACAGGGCGGCAATCAGCCCCAGCATTTT.

This sequence joins TRBV18 and TRBJ2-2, with no clear D. V lost 3 bases, J lost 5 bases, and 10 bases lay in between. Germline CDR1 KGHSH, CDR2 LQKENI. The CDR3 totals 14 residues. The CDR3, as DNA: TGTGCCAGCTCACCGCCCAGTCAGACCGGGGAGCTGTTTTTT. It specifies CASSPPSQTGELFF.

The rearrangement joins TRBV11-3 to TRBJ2-3; D perhaps matches TRBD2 (5 bases). The CDR3 has 16 residues. Germline CDR1 is SGHNT and CDR2 is YENEEA. V was clipped by 0 bases and J by 8 bases, with 18 bases between them. The CDR3 is CASSLDGVYRARTQYF. As DNA, the CDR3 is TGTGCCAGCAGCTTAGACGGGGTGTATAGGGCGCGTACGCAGTATTTT.